Below, one TCR beta chain is given with its context. Its antigen is not known. Per germline, CDR1 ENHRY and CDR2 SYGVKD. Unmatched junction bases numbered 9, after V lost 5 bases and J lost 2 bases. CDR3 length: 16 amino acids. These data originate in a study of cytomegalovirus exposure and HLA in healthy donors. Study-level results: Usually a TCR sequence was rare, but some public TCRs were found in many donors.

Produced via immunoSEQ multiplex PCR; TCRdb's table is partial and in-frame only. The profile shows 150,000 to 200,000 clones, 75% to 90% of them singletons. Source material: PBMCs. V gene TRBV10-3 combines with J gene TRBJ1-2; 9 bases align to TRBD1. The receptor's source is a man between 18 and 35 years old in good health and CMV-seropositive. CDR3 sequence: CAISSGTGSANYGYTF. DNA for the CDR3: TGTGCCATCAGTTCCGGGACAGGGTCGGCGAACTATGGCTACACCTTC.